The next 31 T cell receptor beta chains were all read from a single sample in a study of human T cells and chemical hapten exposure. Time point given: pre-sensitization, week 0. Treatment indicated: therapeutic diphenylcyclopropenone sensitization with weekly scalp DPC. TCRdb used MiXCR to reprocess the RACE reads, holding one entry per CDR3 protein. The sample lists tens of thousands of distinct CDR3 sequences; about 6.7% were seen once. Sequenced material: whole blood, taken in connection with sensitization to the hapten diphenylcyclopropenone (DPC). These receptors all come from a woman aged 25 to 39 with alopecia areata. Some clones in this sample may be carry-over from other donors' samples.

The sample holds many counts of this clonotype. The chain has TRBV25-1 and TRBJ2-2; no reliable D call. The CDR3 extends over 14 amino acids. With 4 bases removed from V and 0 bases from J, the gap between germline ends came to 6 bases. Germline V gene lookup returns CDR1 MGHDK and CDR2 SYGVNS. CDR3 sequence (DNA): TGTGCCAGCAGTGCTTTCGCGAACACCGGGGAGCTGTTTTTT. Amino acid sequence: CASSAFANTGELFF. Together with reference TRBV25-1 and TRBJ2-2, the CDR3 gives the full variable domain: EADIYQTPRYLVIGTGKKITLECSQTMGHDKMYWYQQDPGMELHLIHYSYGVNSTEKGDLSSESTVSRIRTEHFPLTLESARPSHTSQYLCASSAFANTGELFFGEGSRLTVL.

This clonotype was recorded at least ten times. The J gene is TRBJ2-1, the V gene TRBV20-1, with D perhaps matching TRBD1 (6 bases). The CDR3 spans 14 residues. The germline V gene has CDR1 DFQATT and CDR2 SNEGSKA (reference sequence). Trimming pared 6 bases from V and 0 bases from J, leaving 12 bases between. The CDR3 sequence is CSAGDRSSYNEQFF. Written as DNA, the CDR3 is TGCAGTGCGGGAGACAGGAGCTCCTACAATGAGCAGTTCTTC.

This clonotype has only a few counts. The chain recombines TRBV2 with TRBJ1-3; D is perhaps TRBD1 (6 bases). Germline V lookup: CDR1 SNHLY, CDR2 FYNNEI. This CDR3 comprises 15 residues. The ends were cut back, 1 base at V and 0 bases at J, with 7 bases in the middle. In nucleotides, the CDR3 is TGTGCCAGCAGTGAAGGGACAGACTCTGGAAACACCATATATTTT. Amino acid sequence: CASSEGTDSGNTIYF.

Many counts were recorded for this clonotype. V usage is TRBV7-2 and J usage is TRBJ1-3; 7 bases agree with TRBD1. The V segment lost 5 bases and the J segment 1 base; nucleotides outside the gene matches: 5. This CDR3 region has 15 residues. The germline gives CDR1 SGHTA, CDR2 FQGNSA. The CDR3 here is CASSRIRGSGNTIYF. The CDR3 DNA reads as TGTGCCAGCAGCCGCATCAGGGGGTCTGGAAACACCATATATTTT.

In this sample, this clonotype turned up many times. V gene TRBV29-1 combines with J gene TRBJ2-7; TRBD1 matches 8 bases. Germline-derived CDR1 and CDR2 are SQVTM and ANQGSEA. V shed 4 bases, J shed 3 bases, and the junction held 5 bases outside the gene matches. This CDR3 has 13 amino acids. CDR3 sequence reads: CSVGQGFFYEQYF. CDR3 DNA: TGCAGCGTTGGACAGGGGTTCTTCTACGAGCAGTACTTC.

As concerns this clonotype: A much bigger clone sits one base away, suggesting this may be a read error. The genes are TRBV20-1 and TRBJ1-2; 9 bases align to TRBD1. Germline CDR1 is DFQATT and CDR2 is SNEGSKA (reference sequence). This CDR3 spans 13 amino acids. The CDR3 here is CSARDGTGNGDTF. In DNA form, the CDR3 reads TGCAGTGCTAGAGATGGGACAGGGAATGGCGACACCTTC.

This clonotype was seen a few times. This chain uses TRBV7-2 with TRBJ1-2, with D uncertain. V dropped 2 bases and J dropped 4 bases, with 8 bases sitting between them. In germline, CDR1 is SGHTA, CDR2 FQGNSA. This CDR3 has 13 residues. The CDR3 DNA is TGTGCCAGCAGCTTATCGCACGGCTATGGCTACACCTTC. Translating it yields CASSLSHGYGYTF.

This clonotype was found many times. The junction departs from germline at one end; a sequencing error may be responsible. The V call is TRBV6-2 or TRBV6-3, the J call TRBJ2-4; D not resolved. The germline V gene encodes CDR1 MNHEY and CDR2 SVGEGT. The CDR3 is made up of 15 amino acids. This chain's CDR3 is CASSHSTVAQNIQYF. CDR3 DNA: TGTGCCAGCAGTCACAGCACAGTAGCCCAAAACATTCAGTACTTC.

At least ten counts were recorded for this clonotype. This chain links TRBV6-5 with TRBJ1-6; D may be TRBD1 (5 bases). V lost 6 bases to trimming and J lost 14 bases, with 17 bases between them. This CDR3 spans 13 amino acids. The germline gives CDR1 MNHEY, CDR2 SVGAGI. CDR3 coding DNA: TGTGCCAGCAGCCGAGGACAAGGTGGGTCCCTCCACTTT. Its translation: CASSRGQGGSLHF.

This chain joins TRBV19 and TRBJ2-3; 15 positions match TRBD2. CDR3 size: 17 residues. Germline CDR1 is LNHDA and CDR2 is SQIVND (reference sequence). J was trimmed by 7 bases and V by 7 bases; bases with no gene match: 12. The chain's CDR3 is CASTPRGLAGGKNTQYF. Written as DNA, the CDR3 is TGTGCCAGTACTCCTCGAGGACTAGCGGGGGGGAAGAATACGCAGTATTTT.

The table lists this clonotype with many counts. V usage is TRBV9 and J usage is TRBJ2-3; D is unclear. V was shortened by 0 bases and J by 4 bases, with 15 bases between the two germline ends. Per germline, CDR1 SGDLS and CDR2 YYNGEE. This CDR3 comprises 16 residues. This CDR3 is CASSVVGVPVADTQYF. The CDR3 DNA follows: TGTGCCAGCAGCGTAGTTGGAGTTCCGGTGGCAGATACGCAGTATTTT.

This clonotype was observed at least ten times. The chain combines TRBV5-1 with TRBJ1-1; tentatively, D is TRBD1 (6 bases). V was clipped by 0 bases and J by 4 bases, with 13 bases between them. The length of the CDR3 is 15 residues. CDR1 is SGHRS, CDR2 YFSETQ, per germline. The chain's CDR3 is CASSLDPGVGTEAFF. CDR3 DNA: TGCGCCAGCAGCTTGGATCCAGGGGTCGGCACTGAAGCTTTCTTT.

This clonotype was seen many times. The genes are TRBV5-5 and TRBJ2-3; 12 bases match TRBD1. Trimming at V came to 3 bases and at J to 0 bases, leaving 14 bases not matched to a gene. The CDR3 runs to 20 residues. Germline V CDR1 and CDR2: SGHKS, YYEKEE (reference sequence). CDR3 protein: CASSSVASGTGGRSTDTQYF. In DNA, the CDR3 is TGTGCCAGCAGCTCCGTTGCATCCGGGACAGGGGGCAGGAGCACAGATACGCAGTATTTT.

The rearrangement uses TRBV12-3 or TRBV12-4 and TRBJ2-3, with 7 bases identical to TRBD2. Losses at the gene ends were 6 bases for V and 4 bases for J; bases not matched to a gene: 7. CDR3 length: 14 residues. CDR3 loop: CASSPPGLADTQYF. For the CDR3, the DNA is TGTGCCAGCAGCCCCCCCGGACTAGCAGATACGCAGTATTTT.

This clonotype appeared a few times. The rearrangement uses TRBV9 and TRBJ1-1; D is unresolved. The CDR3 covers 13 residues. CDR1 is SGDLS, CDR2 YYNGEE, per germline. The germline V and J ends were trimmed by 3 bases and 4 bases, with 10 bases remaining between them. CDR3 in amino acids: CASSDRGSTEAFF. As DNA, the CDR3 is TGTGCCAGCAGCGATCGGGGATCCACTGAAGCTTTCTTT. Based on the CDR3 plus reference TRBV9 and TRBJ1-1, the full variable domain is DSGVTQTPKHLITATGQRVTLRCSPRSGDLSVYWYQQSLDQGLQFLIQYYNGEERAKGNILERFSAQQFPDLHSELNLSSLELGDSALYFCASSDRGSTEAFFGQGTRLTVV.

This clonotype was recorded at least ten times. The chain carries TRBV6-2 or TRBV6-3 and TRBJ1-5, with a tentative D call TRBD1 (6 bases). Trimming shortened V by 2 bases and J by 7 bases, and 15 bases separated the two germline ends. The CDR3 has 15 residues. Germline-derived CDR1 and CDR2 are MNHEY and SVGEGT. The DNA for the CDR3 is TGTGCCAGCAGTTACCCTCAGGAGGGGGGACAGCCCCAGCATTTT. Residues: CASSYPQEGGQPQHF.

This clonotype was detected ten times or more. This chain connects TRBV30 to TRBJ1-1, with D unclear. The CDR3 totals 13 residues. Germline CDR1 is GTSNPN and CDR2 is SVGIG (reference sequence). Between the trimmed V and J ends, which lost 0 bases and 11 bases, there was a span of 16 bases. The CDR3 region is CAWSVLEGSQAFF. The CDR3 DNA sequence: TGTGCCTGGAGTGTACTCGAAGGTTCGCAGGCTTTCTTT. The entire variable domain, with the rest obtained from reference TRBV30 and TRBJ1-1, is as follows: SQTIHQWPATLVQPVGSPLSLECTVEGTSNPNLYWYRQAAGRGLQLLFYSVGIGQISSEVPQNLSASRPQDRQFILSSKKLLLSDSGFYLCAWSVLEGSQAFFGQGTRLTVV.

Details on this clonotype: A much larger clone differs by one base, so this may be a read error. This sequence joins TRBV7-2 and TRBJ1-2; tentative D call: TRBD1 (6 bases). Germline V gene sequence: CDR1 SGHTA, CDR2 FQGNSA. The length of the CDR3 is 16 residues. CDR3 amino acids: CASSQGGEFNNYGYAF. CDR3 bases: TGTGCCAGCAGCCAAGGGGGGGAATTCAATAACTATGGCTACGCCTTC.

Many counts were recorded for this clonotype. The J gene is TRBJ2-7, the V gene TRBV20-1; D gene ambiguous. This CDR3 spans 14 amino acids. The germline CDR1 and CDR2 sequences are DFQATT and SNEGSKA (reference sequence). Trimming stripped 5 bases from V and 2 bases from J, with 16 bases between. CDR3 region: CSAATVEAPYEQYF. The CDR3 nucleotides are TGCAGTGCTGCCACCGTAGAGGCCCCCTACGAGCAGTACTTC.

This clonotype was counted between two and nine times. The genes are TRBV4-2 and TRBJ2-3; TRBD2 aligns across 8 bases. CDR1 is LGHNA, CDR2 YNFKEQ, per germline. V lost 4 bases to trimming and J lost 2 bases; unmatched junction nucleotides: 8. This CDR3 is 16 amino acids long. The CDR3 DNA is TGTGCCAGCAGCCCATCGGGAGCGGGGGTCACAGATACGCAGTATTTT. It codes for CASSPSGAGVTDTQYF.

This clonotype was recorded many times. The CDR3 nucleotides read TGCAGTGCTAGTGGAGGACAGGGAGAAGCTAACTATGGCTACACCTTC. Protein: CSASGGQGEANYGYTF. The chain couples TRBV20-1 to TRBJ1-2, with 8 bases aligning to TRBD1. The CDR3 spans 16 residues. The V gene's germline CDR1 is DFQATT and CDR2 SNEGSKA (reference sequence). J was trimmed by 0 bases and V by 3 bases; bases with no gene match: 9.

The DNA for the CDR3 is TGTGCCAGCAGCGCACCGGGGGGTACGCAGTATTTT. Encoded protein: CASSAPGGTQYF. The chain uses TRBV7-9 and TRBJ2-3; 7 bases are shared with TRBD2. Germline V gives CDR1 SEHNR, CDR2 FQNEAQ (reference sequence). V trimming: 5 bases; J trimming: 8 bases; junction bases outside the gene matches: 4. The CDR3 is made up of 12 amino acids.

The table lists this clonotype with many counts. The J gene is TRBJ2-3, the V gene TRBV7-9, with 7 bases lining up with TRBD2. This CDR3 region has 14 residues. The germline V gene has CDR1 SEHNR and CDR2 FQNEAQ (reference sequence). V shed 5 bases and J 0 bases; nucleotides not matched to a gene: 2. The CDR3 loop is CASSILASTDTQYF. CDR3 DNA sequence: TGTGCCAGCAGCATACTAGCGAGCACAGATACGCAGTATTTT.

This clonotype was seen ten or more times. The gene calls are TRBV4-2 and TRBJ1-6; D may be TRBD1 (6 bases). Trimming removed 0 bases from V and 10 bases from J, with 16 bases in between. Germline CDR1 is LGHNA and CDR2 is YNFKEQ. CDR3 length: 16 residues. In DNA form, the CDR3 reads TGTGCCAGCAGCCAAGAAGTGACAGGCTCTCAATCACCCCTCCACTTT. Encoded protein: CASSQEVTGSQSPLHF.

Ten or more counts support this clonotype. The rearrangement links TRBV7-9 to TRBJ2-2; 7 nucleotides agree with TRBD2. The CDR3 is made up of 15 amino acids. Germline CDR1 reads SEHNR; CDR2 reads FQNEAQ (reference sequence). The V and J ends lost 5 bases and 0 bases, in that order; junction bases with no gene match: 3. The CDR3 DNA reads TGTGCCAGCAGCCCGGGACTACCGAACACCGGGGAGCTGTTTTTT. Its translation: CASSPGLPNTGELFF.

This clonotype was counted at least ten times. The rearrangement links TRBV5-6 to TRBJ1-5; 7 nucleotides agree with TRBD1. The CDR3 has 16 residues. Losses at the gene ends were 3 bases for V and 2 bases for J; bases not matched to a gene: 8. The germline CDR1 and CDR2 sequences are SGHDT and YYEEEE. CDR3 in amino acids: CASSSRGIWGNQPQHF. Written as DNA, the CDR3 is TGTGCCAGCAGCTCCAGGGGGATATGGGGCAATCAGCCCCAGCATTTT. Full variable domain (rest looked up from reference TRBV5-6 and TRBJ1-5): DAGVTQSPTHLIKTRGQQVTLRCSPKSGHDTVSWYQQALGQGPQFIFQYYEEEERQRGNFPDRFSGHQFPNYSSELNVNALLLGDSALYLCASSSRGIWGNQPQHFGDGTRLSIL.

This clonotype has at least ten counts. The chain has TRBV4-2 and TRBJ2-7; perhaps D is TRBD1 or TRBD2 (5 bases each). The CDR3 is 14 amino acids. Germline loops: CDR1 LGHNA, CDR2 YNFKEQ. The V end was cut by 3 bases, the J end by 4 bases, with 13 bases between. The CDR3 DNA reads TGTGCCAGCAGCCATTCGGGACCGGAGTACGAGCAGTACTTC. This sequence encodes CASSHSGPEYEQYF.

This clonotype has at least ten counts. The CDR3: CASKSQGYEQYF. Written as DNA, the CDR3 is TGTGCCAGCAAAAGCCAGGGGTACGAGCAGTACTTC. The V gene is TRBV12-3 or TRBV12-4, the J gene TRBJ2-7; D is possibly TRBD1 (6 bases). The CDR3 loop spans 12 amino acids. V was trimmed by 7 bases and J by 4 bases, leaving 11 bases between them.

This clonotype was picked up many times. This chain connects TRBV9 to TRBJ1-1, with a weak D call TRBD1 (5 bases). The CDR3 loop spans 17 amino acids. V lost 4 bases and J 4 bases, leaving 23 bases between the germline ends. Looked up from germline, CDR1 is SGDLS and CDR2 is YYNGEE. CDR3 coding DNA: TGTGCCAGCAGCCCCGAGGGACTGTATAGTAGTCTCACTGAAGCTTTCTTT. It yields the protein CASSPEGLYSSLTEAFF.

The table lists this clonotype with many counts. The rearrangement links TRBV5-1 to TRBJ1-6; 7 bases are shared with TRBD1. The CDR3 length is 15 residues. In germline, CDR1 is SGHRS, CDR2 YFSETQ. After removal of 0 bases from V and 9 bases from J, the junction contained 6 bases not matched to a gene. The CDR3 spells CASSLEAGGRSPLHF. The DNA of the CDR3 is TGCGCCAGCAGCTTGGAAGCAGGGGGACGTTCACCCCTCCACTTT.

This clonotype was counted ten times or more. The rearrangement joins TRBV5-5 to TRBJ2-1; D not certain. The germline V and J ends were trimmed by 0 bases and 2 bases, with 12 bases remaining between them. The CDR3 totals 16 residues. Germline CDR1 is SGHKS and CDR2 is YYEKEE (reference sequence). CDR3 sequence (DNA): TGTGCCAGCAGCTTGGCTTCGCCAGAACCCTACAATGAGCAGTTCTTC. Its protein product is CASSLASPEPYNEQFF.